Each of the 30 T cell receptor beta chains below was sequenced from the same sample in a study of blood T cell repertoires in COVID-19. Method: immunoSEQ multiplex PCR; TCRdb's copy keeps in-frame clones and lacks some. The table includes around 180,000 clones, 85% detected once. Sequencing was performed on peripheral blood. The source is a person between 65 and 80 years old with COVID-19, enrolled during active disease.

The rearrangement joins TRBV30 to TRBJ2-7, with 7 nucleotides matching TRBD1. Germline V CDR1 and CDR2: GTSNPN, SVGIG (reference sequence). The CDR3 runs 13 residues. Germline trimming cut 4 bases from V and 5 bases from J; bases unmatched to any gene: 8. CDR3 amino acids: CAWTGGAAHEQYF. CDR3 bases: TGTGCCTGGACAGGGGGTGCGGCCCACGAGCAGTACTTC. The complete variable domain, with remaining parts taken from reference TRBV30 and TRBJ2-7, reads SQTIHQWPATLVQPVGSPLSLECTVEGTSNPNLYWYRQAAGRGLQLLFYSVGIGQISSEVPQNLSASRPQDRQFILSSKKLLLSDSGFYLCAWTGGAAHEQYFGPGTRLTVT.

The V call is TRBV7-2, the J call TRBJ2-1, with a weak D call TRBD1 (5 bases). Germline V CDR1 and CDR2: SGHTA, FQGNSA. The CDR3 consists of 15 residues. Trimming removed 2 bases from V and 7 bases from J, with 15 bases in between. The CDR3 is CASSLRVSRVNEQFF. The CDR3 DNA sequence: TGTGCCAGCAGCTTACGGGTGAGCAGGGTGAATGAGCAGTTCTTC. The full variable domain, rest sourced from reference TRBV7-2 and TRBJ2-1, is GAGVSQSPSNKVTEKGKDVELRCDPISGHTALYWYRQSLGQGLEFLIYFQGNSAPDKSGLPSDRFSAERTGGSVSTLTIQRTQQEDSAVYLCASSLRVSRVNEQFFGPGTRLTVL.

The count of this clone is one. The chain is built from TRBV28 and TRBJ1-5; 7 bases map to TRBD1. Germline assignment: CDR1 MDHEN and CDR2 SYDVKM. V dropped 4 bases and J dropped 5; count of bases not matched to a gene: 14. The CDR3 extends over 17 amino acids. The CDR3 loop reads CASSSPVGQTVDQPQHF. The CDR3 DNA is TGTGCCAGCAGTTCCCCCGTGGGACAGACTGTGGATCAGCCCCAGCATTTT. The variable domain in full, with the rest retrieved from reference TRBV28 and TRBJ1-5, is DVKVTQSSRYLVKRTGEKVFLECVQDMDHENMFWYRQDPGLGLRLIYFSYDVKMKEKGDIPEGYSVSREKKERFSLILESASTNQTSMYLCASSSPVGQTVDQPQHFGDGTRLSIL.

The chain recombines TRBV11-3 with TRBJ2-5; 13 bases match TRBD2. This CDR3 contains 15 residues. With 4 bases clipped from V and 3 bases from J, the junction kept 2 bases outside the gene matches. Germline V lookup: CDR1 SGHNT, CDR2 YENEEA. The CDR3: CASSSGLAGEETQYF. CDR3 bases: TGTGCCAGCAGCTCAGGACTAGCGGGAGAAGAGACCCAGTACTTC.

In nucleotides, the CDR3 is TGTGCCAGCAGCCAGGACAGGGCTAACTATGGCTACACCTTC. It codes for CASSQDRANYGYTF. The chain uses TRBV2 and TRBJ1-2; TRBD1 agrees at 8 bases. There are 14 residues in the CDR3. The trim removed 6 bases at V and 0 bases at J, leaving 3 bases unmatched. Per germline, CDR1 SNHLY and CDR2 FYNNEI. The variable domain in full, completed from reference TRBV2 and TRBJ1-2, reads EPEVTQTPSHQVTQMGQEVILRCVPISNHLYFYWYRQILGQKVEFLVSFYNNEISEKSEIFDDQFSVERPDGSNFTLKIRSTKLEDSAMYFCASSQDRANYGYTFGSGTRLTVV.

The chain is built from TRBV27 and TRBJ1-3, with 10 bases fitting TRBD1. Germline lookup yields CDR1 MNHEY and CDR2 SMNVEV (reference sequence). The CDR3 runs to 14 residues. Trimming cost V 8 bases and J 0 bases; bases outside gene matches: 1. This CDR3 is CASWTGGSGNTIYF. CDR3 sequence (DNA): TGTGCCAGCTGGACAGGGGGCTCTGGAAACACCATATATTTT.

CDR3 coding DNA: TGCGCCACCGAGCGGGAGGGACCCACAGATACGCAGTATTTT. The encoded protein is CATEREGPTDTQYF. The rearrangement joins TRBV10-2 to TRBJ2-3, with 10 positions matching TRBD2. The germline V gene encodes CDR1 WSHSY and CDR2 SAAADI. CDR3 length: 14 amino acids. After removal of 10 bases from V and 2 bases from J, the junction contained 6 bases not matched to a gene.

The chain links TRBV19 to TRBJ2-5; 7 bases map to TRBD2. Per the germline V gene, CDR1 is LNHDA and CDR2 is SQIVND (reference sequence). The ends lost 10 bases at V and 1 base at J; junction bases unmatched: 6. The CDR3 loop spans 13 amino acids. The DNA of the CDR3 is TGTGCCACCGCCCGGGGGGTCCAAGAGACCCAGTACTTC. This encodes CATARGVQETQYF.

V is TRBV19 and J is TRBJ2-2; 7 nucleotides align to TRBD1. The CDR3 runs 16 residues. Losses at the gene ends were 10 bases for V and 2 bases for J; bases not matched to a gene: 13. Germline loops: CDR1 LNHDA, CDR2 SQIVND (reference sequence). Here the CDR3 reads CATRQGGTRNTGELFF. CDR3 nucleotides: TGTGCCACCCGACAGGGTGGTACCCGCAACACCGGGGAGCTGTTTTTT.

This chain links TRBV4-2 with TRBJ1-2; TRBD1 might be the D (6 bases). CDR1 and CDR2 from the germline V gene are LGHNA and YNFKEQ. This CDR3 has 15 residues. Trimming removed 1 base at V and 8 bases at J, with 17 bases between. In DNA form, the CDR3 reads TGTGCCAGCAGCCAAGTGGGCGAACAGGGATTGGGCTACACCTTC. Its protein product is CASSQVGEQGLGYTF.

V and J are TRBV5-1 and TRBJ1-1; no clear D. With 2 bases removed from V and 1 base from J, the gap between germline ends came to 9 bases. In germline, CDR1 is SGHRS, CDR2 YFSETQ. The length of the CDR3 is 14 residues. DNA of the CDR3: TGCGCCAGCAGCTTTAGTTCGTCGAACACTGAAGCTTTCTTT. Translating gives CASSFSSSNTEAFF.

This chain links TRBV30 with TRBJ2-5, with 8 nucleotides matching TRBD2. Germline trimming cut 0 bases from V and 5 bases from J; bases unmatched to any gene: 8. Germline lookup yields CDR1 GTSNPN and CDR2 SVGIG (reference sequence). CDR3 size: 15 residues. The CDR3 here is CAWSVLWTSRETQYF. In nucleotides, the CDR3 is TGTGCCTGGAGTGTACTTTGGACTAGCCGGGAGACCCAGTACTTC.

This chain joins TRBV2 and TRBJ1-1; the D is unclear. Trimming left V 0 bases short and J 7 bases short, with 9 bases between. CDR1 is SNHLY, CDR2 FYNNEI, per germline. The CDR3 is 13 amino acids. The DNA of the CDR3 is TGTGCCAGCAGTGAAGCGCGGAGCAGTGAAGCTTTCTTT. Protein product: CASSEARSSEAFF.

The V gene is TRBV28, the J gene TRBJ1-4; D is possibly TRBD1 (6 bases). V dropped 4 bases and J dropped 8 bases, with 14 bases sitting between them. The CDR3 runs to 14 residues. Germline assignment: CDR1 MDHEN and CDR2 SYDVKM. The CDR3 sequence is CASSSLQGIEKLFF. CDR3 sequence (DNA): TGTGCCAGCAGTTCACTCCAGGGGATCGAAAAACTGTTTTTT.

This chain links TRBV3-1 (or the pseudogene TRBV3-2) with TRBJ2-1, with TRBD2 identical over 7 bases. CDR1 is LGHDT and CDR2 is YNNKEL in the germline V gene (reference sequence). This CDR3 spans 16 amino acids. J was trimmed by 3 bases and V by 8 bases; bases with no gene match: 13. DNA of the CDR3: TGTGCCAGCGGGCCCTTAGCGGGCCTAAGCTACAATGAGCAGTTCTTC. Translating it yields CASGPLAGLSYNEQFF.

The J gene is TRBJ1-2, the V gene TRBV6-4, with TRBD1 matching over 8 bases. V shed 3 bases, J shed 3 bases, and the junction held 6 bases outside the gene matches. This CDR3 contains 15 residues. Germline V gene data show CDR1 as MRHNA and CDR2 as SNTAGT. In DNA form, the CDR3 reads TGTGCCAGCAGTGATTGGGCAGGGGGCGACTATGGCTACACCTTC. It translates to CASSDWAGGDYGYTF.

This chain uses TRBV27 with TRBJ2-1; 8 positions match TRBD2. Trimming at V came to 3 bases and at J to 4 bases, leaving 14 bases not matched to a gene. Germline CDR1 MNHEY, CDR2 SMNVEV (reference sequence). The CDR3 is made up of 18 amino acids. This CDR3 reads CASSFVVVLGGGYNEQFF. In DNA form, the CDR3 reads TGTGCCAGCAGTTTCGTAGTCGTCCTCGGGGGGGGATACAATGAGCAGTTCTTC.

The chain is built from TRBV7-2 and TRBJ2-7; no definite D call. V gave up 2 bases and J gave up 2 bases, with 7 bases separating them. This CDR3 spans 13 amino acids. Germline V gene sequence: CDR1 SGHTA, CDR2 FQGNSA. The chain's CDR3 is CASSLSTPYEQYF. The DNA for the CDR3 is TGTGCCAGCAGCTTAAGCACCCCCTACGAGCAGTACTTC.

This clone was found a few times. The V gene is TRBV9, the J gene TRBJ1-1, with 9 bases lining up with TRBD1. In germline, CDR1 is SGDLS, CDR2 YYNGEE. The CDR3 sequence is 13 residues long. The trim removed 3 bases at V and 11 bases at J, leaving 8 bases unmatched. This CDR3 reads CASSAGTGSWAFF. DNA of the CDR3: TGTGCCAGCAGCGCCGGGACAGGGTCCTGGGCTTTCTTT. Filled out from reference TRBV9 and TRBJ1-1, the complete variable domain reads DSGVTQTPKHLITATGQRVTLRCSPRSGDLSVYWYQQSLDQGLQFLIQYYNGEERAKGNILERFSAQQFPDLHSELNLSSLELGDSALYFCASSAGTGSWAFFGQGTRLTVV.

In nucleotides, the CDR3 is TGTGCCAGCAGGATGGCGGGGGGTCAGCCCCAGCATTTT. Translation gives CASRMAGGQPQHF. The chain links TRBV27 to TRBJ1-5, with D perhaps TRBD1 (5 bases). Germline CDR1 and CDR2: MNHEY and SMNVEV (reference sequence). Trimming removed 6 bases at V and 6 bases at J, with 12 bases between. The CDR3 is made up of 13 amino acids.

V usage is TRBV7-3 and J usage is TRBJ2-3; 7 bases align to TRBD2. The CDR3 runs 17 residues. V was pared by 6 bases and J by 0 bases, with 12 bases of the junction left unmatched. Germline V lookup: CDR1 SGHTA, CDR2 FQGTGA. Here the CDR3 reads CASSSQAGLTSTDTQYF. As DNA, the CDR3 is TGTGCCAGCAGTTCTCAAGCGGGGCTTACTAGCACAGATACGCAGTATTTT.

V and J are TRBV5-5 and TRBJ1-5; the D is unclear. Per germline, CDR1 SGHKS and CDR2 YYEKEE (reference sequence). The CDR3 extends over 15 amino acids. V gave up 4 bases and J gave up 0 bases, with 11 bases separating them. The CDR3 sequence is CASSPGRNSNQPQHF. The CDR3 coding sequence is TGTGCCAGCAGCCCGGGTCGAAATAGCAATCAGCCCCAGCATTTT.

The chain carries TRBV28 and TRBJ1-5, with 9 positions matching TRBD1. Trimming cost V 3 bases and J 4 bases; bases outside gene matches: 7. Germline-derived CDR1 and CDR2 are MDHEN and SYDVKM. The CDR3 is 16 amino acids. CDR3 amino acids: CASSFRRQGGNQPQHF. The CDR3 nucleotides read TGTGCCAGCAGTTTTCGTCGACAGGGGGGGAATCAGCCCCAGCATTTT.

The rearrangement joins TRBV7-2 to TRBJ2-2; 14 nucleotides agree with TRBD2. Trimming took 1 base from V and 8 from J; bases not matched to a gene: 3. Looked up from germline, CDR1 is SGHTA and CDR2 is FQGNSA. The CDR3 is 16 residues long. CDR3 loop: CASSLGLAGGIGELFF. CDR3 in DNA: TGTGCCAGCAGCTTAGGACTAGCGGGAGGGATAGGGGAGCTGTTTTTT. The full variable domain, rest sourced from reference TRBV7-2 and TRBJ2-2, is GAGVSQSPSNKVTEKGKDVELRCDPISGHTALYWYRQSLGQGLEFLIYFQGNSAPDKSGLPSDRFSAERTGGSVSTLTIQRTQQEDSAVYLCASSLGLAGGIGELFFGEGSRLTVL.

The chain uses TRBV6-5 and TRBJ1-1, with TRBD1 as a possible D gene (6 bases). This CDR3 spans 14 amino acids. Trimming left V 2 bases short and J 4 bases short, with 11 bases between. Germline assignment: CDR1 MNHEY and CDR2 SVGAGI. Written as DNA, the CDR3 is TGTGCCAGCAGTTACAGGGGGTCGACCACTGAAGCTTTCTTT. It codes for CASSYRGSTTEAFF.

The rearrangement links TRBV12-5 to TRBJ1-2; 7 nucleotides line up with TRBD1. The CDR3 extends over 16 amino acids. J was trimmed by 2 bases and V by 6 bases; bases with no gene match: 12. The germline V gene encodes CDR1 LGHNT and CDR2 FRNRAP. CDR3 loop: CASGHGPGTANYGYTF. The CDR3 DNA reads TGTGCTAGTGGCCATGGCCCCGGGACAGCAAACTATGGCTACACCTTC.

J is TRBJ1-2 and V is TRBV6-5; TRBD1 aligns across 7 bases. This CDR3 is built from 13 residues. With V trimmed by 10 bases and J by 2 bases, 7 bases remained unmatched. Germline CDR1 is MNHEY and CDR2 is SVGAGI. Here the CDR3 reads CATTVTGNYGYTF. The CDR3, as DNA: TGTGCCACCACGGTGACAGGGAACTATGGCTACACCTTC.

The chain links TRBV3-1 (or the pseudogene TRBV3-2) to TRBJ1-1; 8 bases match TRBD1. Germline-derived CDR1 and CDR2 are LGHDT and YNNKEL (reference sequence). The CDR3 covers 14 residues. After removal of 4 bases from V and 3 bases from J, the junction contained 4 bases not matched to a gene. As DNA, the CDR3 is TGTGCCAGCAGCCGGGTGGACAGGGACACTGAAGCTTTCTTT. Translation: CASSRVDRDTEAFF.

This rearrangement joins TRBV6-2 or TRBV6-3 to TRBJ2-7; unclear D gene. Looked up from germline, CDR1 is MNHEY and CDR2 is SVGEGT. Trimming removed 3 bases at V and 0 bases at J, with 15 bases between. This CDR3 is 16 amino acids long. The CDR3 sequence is CASSYPGSPSSYEQYF. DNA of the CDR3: TGTGCCAGCAGTTATCCCGGGTCTCCGAGCTCCTACGAGCAGTACTTC.

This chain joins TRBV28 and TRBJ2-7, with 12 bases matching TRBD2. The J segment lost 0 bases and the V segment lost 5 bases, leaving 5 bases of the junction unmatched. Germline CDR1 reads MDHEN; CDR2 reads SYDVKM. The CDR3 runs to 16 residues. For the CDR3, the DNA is TGTGCCAGCAGTCAGACTAGCGGGGGACTCTCCTACGAGCAGTACTTC. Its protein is CASSQTSGGLSYEQYF.